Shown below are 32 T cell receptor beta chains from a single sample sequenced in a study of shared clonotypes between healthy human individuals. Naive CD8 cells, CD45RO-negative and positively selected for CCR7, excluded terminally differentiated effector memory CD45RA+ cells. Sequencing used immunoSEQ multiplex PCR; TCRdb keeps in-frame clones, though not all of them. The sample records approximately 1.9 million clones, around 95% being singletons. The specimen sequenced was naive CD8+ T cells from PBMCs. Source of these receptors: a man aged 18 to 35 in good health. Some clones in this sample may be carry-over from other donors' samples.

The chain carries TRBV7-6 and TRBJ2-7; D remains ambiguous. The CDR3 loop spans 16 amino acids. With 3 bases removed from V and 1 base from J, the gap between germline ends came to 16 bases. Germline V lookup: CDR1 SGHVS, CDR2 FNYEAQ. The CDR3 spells CASSFSALLGSYEQYF. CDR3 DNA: TGTGCCAGCAGCTTCAGTGCACTCCTGGGGTCCTACGAGCAGTACTTC.

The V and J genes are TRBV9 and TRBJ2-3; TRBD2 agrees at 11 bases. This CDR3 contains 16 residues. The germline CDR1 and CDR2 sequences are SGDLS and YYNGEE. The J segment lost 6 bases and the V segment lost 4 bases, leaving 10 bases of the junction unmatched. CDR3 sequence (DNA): TGTGCCAGCAGCCCCTCGGGTGGGACTAGCGGCGATACGCAGTATTTT. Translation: CASSPSGGTSGDTQYF.

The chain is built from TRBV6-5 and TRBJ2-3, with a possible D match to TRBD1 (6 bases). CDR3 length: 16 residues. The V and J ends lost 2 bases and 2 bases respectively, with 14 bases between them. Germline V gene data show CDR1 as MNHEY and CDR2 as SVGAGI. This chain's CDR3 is CASSYRAGDNTDTQYF. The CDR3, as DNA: TGTGCCAGCAGTTACAGAGCAGGGGACAACACAGATACGCAGTATTTT.

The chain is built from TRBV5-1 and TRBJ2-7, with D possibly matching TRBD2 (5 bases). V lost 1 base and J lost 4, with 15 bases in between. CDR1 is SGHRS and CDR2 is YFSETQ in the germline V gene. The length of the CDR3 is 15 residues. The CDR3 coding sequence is TGCGCCAGCAGCTTGTCCCCGGGGAGCAAGTACGAGCAGTACTTC. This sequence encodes CASSLSPGSKYEQYF.

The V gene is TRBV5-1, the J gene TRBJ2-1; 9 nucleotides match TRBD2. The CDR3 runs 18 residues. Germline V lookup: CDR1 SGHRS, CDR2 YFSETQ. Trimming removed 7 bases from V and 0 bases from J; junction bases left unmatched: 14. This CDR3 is CASGWTSVYLSSYNEQFF. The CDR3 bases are TGCGCCAGCGGTTGGACTAGCGTCTACCTAAGCTCCTACAATGAGCAGTTCTTC. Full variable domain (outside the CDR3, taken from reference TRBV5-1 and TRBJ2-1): KAGVTQTPRYLIKTRGQQVTLSCSPISGHRSVSWYQQTPGQGLQFLFEYFSETQRNKGNFPGRFSGRQFSNSRSEMNVSTLELGDSALYLCASGWTSVYLSSYNEQFFGPGTRLTVL.

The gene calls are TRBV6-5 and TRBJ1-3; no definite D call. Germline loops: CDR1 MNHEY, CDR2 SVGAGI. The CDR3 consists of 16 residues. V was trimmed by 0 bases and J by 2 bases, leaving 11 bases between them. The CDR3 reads CASSYSRTRAGNTIYF. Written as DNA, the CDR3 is TGTGCCAGCAGTTACTCGAGGACGAGGGCTGGAAACACCATATATTTT.

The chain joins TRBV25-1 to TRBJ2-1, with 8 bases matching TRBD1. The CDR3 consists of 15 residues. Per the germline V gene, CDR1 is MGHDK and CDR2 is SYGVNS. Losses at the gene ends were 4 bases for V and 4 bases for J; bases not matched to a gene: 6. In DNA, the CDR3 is TGTGCCAGCAGTGTTCCGGGACAGGAATACAATGAGCAGTTCTTC. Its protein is CASSVPGQEYNEQFF.

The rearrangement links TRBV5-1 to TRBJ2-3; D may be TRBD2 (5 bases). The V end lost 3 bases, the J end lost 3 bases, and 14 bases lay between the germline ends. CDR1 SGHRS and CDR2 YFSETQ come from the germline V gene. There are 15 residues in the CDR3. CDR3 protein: CASSSLSVITDTQYF. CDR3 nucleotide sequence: TGCGCCAGCAGCTCCCTTAGCGTTATAACAGATACGCAGTATTTT.

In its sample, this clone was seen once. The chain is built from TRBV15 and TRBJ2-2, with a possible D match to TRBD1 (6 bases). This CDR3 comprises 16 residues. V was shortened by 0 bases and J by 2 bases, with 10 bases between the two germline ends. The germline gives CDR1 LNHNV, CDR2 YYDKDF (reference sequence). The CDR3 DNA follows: TGTGCCACCAGCAGAGATTCGGGACACAACACCGGGGAGCTGTTTTTT. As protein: CATSRDSGHNTGELFF.

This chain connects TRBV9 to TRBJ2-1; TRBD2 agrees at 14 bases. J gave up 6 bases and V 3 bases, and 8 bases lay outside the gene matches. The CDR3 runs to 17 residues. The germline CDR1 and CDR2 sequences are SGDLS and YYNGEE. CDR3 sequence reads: CASSAPGTSGRGNEQFF. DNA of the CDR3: TGTGCCAGCAGCGCACCCGGGACTAGCGGGAGAGGCAATGAGCAGTTCTTC. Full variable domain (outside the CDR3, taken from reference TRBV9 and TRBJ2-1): DSGVTQTPKHLITATGQRVTLRCSPRSGDLSVYWYQQSLDQGLQFLIQYYNGEERAKGNILERFSAQQFPDLHSELNLSSLELGDSALYFCASSAPGTSGRGNEQFFGPGTRLTVL.

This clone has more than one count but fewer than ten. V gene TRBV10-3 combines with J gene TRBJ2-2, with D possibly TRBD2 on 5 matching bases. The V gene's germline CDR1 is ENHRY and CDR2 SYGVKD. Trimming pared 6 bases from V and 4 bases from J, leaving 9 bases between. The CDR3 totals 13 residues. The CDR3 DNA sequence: TGTGCCATCAGGGAAGGGAGCACCGGGGAGCTGTTTTTT. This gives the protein CAIREGSTGELFF.

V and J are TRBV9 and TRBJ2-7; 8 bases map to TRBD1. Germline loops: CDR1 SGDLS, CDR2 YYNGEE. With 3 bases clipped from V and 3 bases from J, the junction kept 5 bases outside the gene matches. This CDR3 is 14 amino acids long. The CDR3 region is CASSDPGTGYEQYF. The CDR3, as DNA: TGTGCCAGCAGCGACCCCGGGACAGGCTACGAGCAGTACTTC. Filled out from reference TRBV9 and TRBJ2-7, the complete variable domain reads DSGVTQTPKHLITATGQRVTLRCSPRSGDLSVYWYQQSLDQGLQFLIQYYNGEERAKGNILERFSAQQFPDLHSELNLSSLELGDSALYFCASSDPGTGYEQYFGPGTRLTVT.

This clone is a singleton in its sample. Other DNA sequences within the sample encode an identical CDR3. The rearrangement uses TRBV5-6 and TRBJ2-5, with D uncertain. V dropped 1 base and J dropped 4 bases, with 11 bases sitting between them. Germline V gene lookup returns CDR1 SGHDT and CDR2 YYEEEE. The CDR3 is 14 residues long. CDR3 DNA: TGTGCCAGCAGCTTGAGGTGGGGTGGAGAGACCCAGTACTTC. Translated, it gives CASSLRWGGETQYF.

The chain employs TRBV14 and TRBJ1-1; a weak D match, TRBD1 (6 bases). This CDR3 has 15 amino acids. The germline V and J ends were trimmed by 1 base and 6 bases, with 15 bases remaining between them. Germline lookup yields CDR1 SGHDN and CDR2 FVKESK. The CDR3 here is CASSQGLGAWPEAFF. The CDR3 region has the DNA TGTGCCAGCAGCCAAGGATTGGGGGCTTGGCCTGAAGCTTTCTTT.

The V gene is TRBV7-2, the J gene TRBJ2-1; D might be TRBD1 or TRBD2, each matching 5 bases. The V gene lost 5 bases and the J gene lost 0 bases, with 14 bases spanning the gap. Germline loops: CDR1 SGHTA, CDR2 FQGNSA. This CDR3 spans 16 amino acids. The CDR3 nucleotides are TGTGCCAGCAGCCTCGAGGGGATAAGCTCCTACAATGAGCAGTTCTTC. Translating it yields CASSLEGISSYNEQFF.

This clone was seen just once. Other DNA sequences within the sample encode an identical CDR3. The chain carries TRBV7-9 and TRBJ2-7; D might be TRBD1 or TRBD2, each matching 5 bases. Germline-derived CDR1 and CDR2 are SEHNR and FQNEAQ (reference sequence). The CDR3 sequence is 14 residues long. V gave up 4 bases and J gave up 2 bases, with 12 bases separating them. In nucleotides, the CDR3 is TGTGCCAGCAGCTCCCGGGACGGTGCCTACGAGCAGTACTTC. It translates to CASSSRDGAYEQYF.

CDR3 loop: CASSLGRGSTDTQYF. The DNA for the CDR3 is TGTGCCAGCAGCTTAGGGCGGGGCAGCACAGATACGCAGTATTTT. The chain couples TRBV13 to TRBJ2-3, with D possibly being TRBD2 (6 bases). From germline, CDR1 is PRHDT and CDR2 FYEKMQ (reference sequence). The CDR3 contains 15 residues. Trimming pared 0 bases from V and 0 bases from J, leaving 7 bases between.

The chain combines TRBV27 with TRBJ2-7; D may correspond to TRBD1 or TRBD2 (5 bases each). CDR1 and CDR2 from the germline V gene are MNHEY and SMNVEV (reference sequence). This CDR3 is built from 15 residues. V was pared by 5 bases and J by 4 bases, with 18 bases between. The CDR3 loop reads CASSPRTGGGYEQYF. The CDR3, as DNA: TGTGCCAGCAGTCCACGGACTGGGGGTGGATACGAGCAGTACTTC.

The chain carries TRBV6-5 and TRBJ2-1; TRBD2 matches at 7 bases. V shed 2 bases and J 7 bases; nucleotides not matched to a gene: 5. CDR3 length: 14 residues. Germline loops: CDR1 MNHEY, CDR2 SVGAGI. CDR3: CASSYRPSGNEQFF. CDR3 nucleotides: TGTGCCAGCAGTTACCGGCCTAGCGGTAATGAGCAGTTCTTC.

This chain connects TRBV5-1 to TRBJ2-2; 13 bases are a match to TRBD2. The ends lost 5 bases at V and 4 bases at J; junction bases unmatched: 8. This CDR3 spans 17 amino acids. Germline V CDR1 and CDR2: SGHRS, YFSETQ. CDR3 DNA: TGCGCCAGCAGACCGGGACTAGCGGGATTGGTCACCGGGGAGCTGTTTTTT. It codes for CASRPGLAGLVTGELFF.

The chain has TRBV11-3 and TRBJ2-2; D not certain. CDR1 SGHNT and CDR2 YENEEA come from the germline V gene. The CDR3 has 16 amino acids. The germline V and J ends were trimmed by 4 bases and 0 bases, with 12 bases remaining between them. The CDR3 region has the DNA TGTGCCAGCAGCTCAATCGCGGATTCGAACACCGGGGAGCTGTTTTTT. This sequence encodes CASSSIADSNTGELFF.

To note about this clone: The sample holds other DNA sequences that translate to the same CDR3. The CDR3 protein is CASSLARLAGYNEQFF. The CDR3 DNA follows: TGCGCCAGCAGCTTGGCACGACTAGCGGGCTACAATGAGCAGTTCTTC. This chain joins TRBV5-1 and TRBJ2-1; 10 bases agree with TRBD2. This CDR3 contains 16 residues. V shed 0 bases and J 3 bases; nucleotides not matched to a gene: 3. Germline CDR1 and CDR2: SGHRS and YFSETQ.

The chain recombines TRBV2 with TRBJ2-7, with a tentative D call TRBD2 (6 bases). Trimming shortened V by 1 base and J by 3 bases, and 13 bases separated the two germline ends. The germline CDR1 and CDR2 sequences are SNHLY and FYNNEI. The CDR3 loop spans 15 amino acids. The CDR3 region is CASSEGLAMGYEQYF. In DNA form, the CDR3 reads TGTGCCAGCAGTGAAGGTCTAGCGATGGGCTACGAGCAGTACTTC.

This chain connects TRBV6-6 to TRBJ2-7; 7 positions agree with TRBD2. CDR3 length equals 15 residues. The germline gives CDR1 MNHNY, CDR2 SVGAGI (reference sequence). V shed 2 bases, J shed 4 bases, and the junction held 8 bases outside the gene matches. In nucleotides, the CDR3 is TGTGCCAGCAGTTACCTCAGGGAGGGCCAATACGAGCAGTACTTC. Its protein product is CASSYLREGQYEQYF.

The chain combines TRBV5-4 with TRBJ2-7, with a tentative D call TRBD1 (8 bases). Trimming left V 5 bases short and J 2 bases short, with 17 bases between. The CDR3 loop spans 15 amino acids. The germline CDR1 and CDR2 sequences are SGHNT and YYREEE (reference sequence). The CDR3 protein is CASRQGQGGPYEQYF. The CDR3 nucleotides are TGTGCCAGCAGGCAAGGACAGGGAGGGCCCTACGAGCAGTACTTC.

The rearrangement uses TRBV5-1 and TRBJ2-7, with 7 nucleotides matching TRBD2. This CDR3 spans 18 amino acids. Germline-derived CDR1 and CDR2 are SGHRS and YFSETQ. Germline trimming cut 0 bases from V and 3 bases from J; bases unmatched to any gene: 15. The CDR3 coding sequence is TGCGCCAGCAGCTTGGAGGAGGTGGGAGGGCGATTTAGCTACGAGCAGTACTTC. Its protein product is CASSLEEVGGRFSYEQYF.

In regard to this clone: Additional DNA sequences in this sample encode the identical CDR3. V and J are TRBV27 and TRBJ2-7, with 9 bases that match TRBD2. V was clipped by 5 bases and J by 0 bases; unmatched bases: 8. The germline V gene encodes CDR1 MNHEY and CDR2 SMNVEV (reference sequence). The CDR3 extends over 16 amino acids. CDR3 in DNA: TGTGCCAGCAGTCCTTCTAGCGGGGAGAGCTCCTACGAGCAGTACTTC. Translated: CASSPSSGESSYEQYF.

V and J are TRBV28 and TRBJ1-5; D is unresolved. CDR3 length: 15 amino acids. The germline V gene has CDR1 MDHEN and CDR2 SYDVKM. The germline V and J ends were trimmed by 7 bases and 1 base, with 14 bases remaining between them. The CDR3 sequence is CASILHPGSNQPQHF. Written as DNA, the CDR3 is TGTGCCAGCATCCTACACCCGGGGAGCAATCAGCCCCAGCATTTT.

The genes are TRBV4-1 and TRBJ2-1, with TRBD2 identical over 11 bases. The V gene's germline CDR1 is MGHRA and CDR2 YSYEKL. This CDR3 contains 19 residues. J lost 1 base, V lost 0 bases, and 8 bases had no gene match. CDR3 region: CASSQDSLGLAASYNEQFF. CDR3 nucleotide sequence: TGCGCCAGCAGCCAAGATTCGTTGGGACTAGCGGCTTCCTACAATGAGCAGTTCTTC.

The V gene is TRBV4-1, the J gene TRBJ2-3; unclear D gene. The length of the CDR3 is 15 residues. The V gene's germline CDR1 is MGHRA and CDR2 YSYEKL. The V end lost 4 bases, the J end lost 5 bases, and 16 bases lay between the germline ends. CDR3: CASSPPRLVGDTQYF. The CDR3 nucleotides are TGCGCCAGCAGCCCGCCCCGCCTCGTGGGAGATACGCAGTATTTT.

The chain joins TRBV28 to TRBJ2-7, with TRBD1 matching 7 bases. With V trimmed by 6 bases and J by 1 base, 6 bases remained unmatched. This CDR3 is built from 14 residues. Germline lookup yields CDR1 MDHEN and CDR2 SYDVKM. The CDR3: CASSPRDSSYEQYF. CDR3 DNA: TGTGCCAGCAGCCCTCGGGACAGTTCCTACGAGCAGTACTTC.

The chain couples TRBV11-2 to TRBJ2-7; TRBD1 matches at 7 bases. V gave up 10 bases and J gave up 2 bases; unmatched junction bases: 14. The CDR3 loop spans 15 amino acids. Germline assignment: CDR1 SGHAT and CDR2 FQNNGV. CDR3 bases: TGTGCCACACGCGAGGCACAGGGGATACCCTACGAGCAGTACTTC. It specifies CATREAQGIPYEQYF.